The 20 T cell receptor beta chains below come from one sample, sequenced in a study of CD8+ T cells in alopecia areata. Extraction and reverse transcription of RNA yielded cDNA as the sequencing template. Generated by immunoSEQ multiplex PCR, the TCRdb table keeps only in-frame clones and is missing some. The table shows 130,000 to 150,000 clones, with roughly four fifths occurring only once. The treatment denotes: oral pan-JAK inhibitor, 5-10 mg twice daily. Specimen: CD8+ T cells sorted from blood, collected at week 4, from a patient treated with tofacitinib. The receptors here all came from a human donor with alopecia areata.

The chain is built from TRBV7-2 and TRBJ1-1, with 9 bases aligning to TRBD1. V lost 3 bases to trimming and J lost 1 base; unmatched junction nucleotides: 3. CDR1 is SGHTA, CDR2 FQGNSA, per germline. The CDR3 contains 15 residues. The chain's CDR3 is CASSFTGGRNTEAFF. The CDR3 DNA follows: TGTGCCAGCAGCTTTACAGGGGGCAGGAACACTGAAGCTTTCTTT.

As DNA, the CDR3 is TGTGCCAGCAGTACGACCGATAGCAATCAGCCCCAGCATTTT. Protein sequence: CASSTTDSNQPQHF. The J gene is TRBJ1-5, the V gene TRBV7-9; D gene ambiguous. V lost 6 bases and J lost 0, with 9 bases in between. The CDR3 runs to 14 residues. Looked up from germline, CDR1 is SEHNR and CDR2 is FQNEAQ (reference sequence).

This chain joins TRBV9 and TRBJ2-1; D gene unclear. Per germline, CDR1 SGDLS and CDR2 YYNGEE. The germline V and J ends were trimmed by 0 bases and 2 bases, with 9 bases remaining between them. The CDR3 totals 15 residues. The CDR3 protein is CASSVVGETYNEQFF. The CDR3 DNA follows: TGTGCCAGCAGCGTAGTAGGAGAAACCTACAATGAGCAGTTCTTC.

The chain is built from TRBV29-1 and TRBJ2-1, with unresolved D. The CDR3 runs 14 residues. Germline assignment: CDR1 SQVTM and CDR2 ANQGSEA. Deletions cut 4 bases from V and 0 bases from J, with 10 bases between. The CDR3 DNA reads TGCAGCGTTGTTGGCACTCTCTCCTACAATGAGCAGTTCTTC. It translates to CSVVGTLSYNEQFF.

CDR3 in DNA: TGCGCCAGCAGCCTCAACCTAGCGGAGACATTCAATGAGCAGTTCTTC. It is translated as CASSLNLAETFNEQFF. V gene TRBV5-1 combines with J gene TRBJ2-1; 7 positions match TRBD2. J lost 6 bases, V lost 4 bases, and 13 bases had no gene match. The CDR3 totals 16 residues. From germline, CDR1 is SGHRS and CDR2 YFSETQ.

In the case of this clone: Its ends do not fully match the called genes, so a read error is possible. This chain joins TRBV7-7 and TRBJ2-7; perhaps TRBD2 as D (5 bases). Germline V gives CDR1 SSHAT, CDR2 FNYEAQ (reference sequence). The CDR3 extends over 15 amino acids. This CDR3 is CASSLALGSSYEQYF. CDR3 nucleotide sequence: TGTGCTAGCAGCTTAGCGCTAGGGAGTTCCTACGAGCAGTACTTC.

The V and J genes are TRBV20-1 and TRBJ1-1; D unclear. The CDR3 is made up of 11 amino acids. Germline V gives CDR1 DFQATT, CDR2 SNEGSKA (reference sequence). Trimming took off 2 bases at V and 4 bases at J, with 5 bases between the two ends. CDR3 sequence reads: CSARSATEAFF. The CDR3 DNA reads as TGCAGTGCTAGATCAGCCACTGAAGCTTTCTTT.

To note about this clone: This sample includes further DNA sequences coding for the same CDR3. This sequence joins TRBV7-2 and TRBJ2-7; no clear D. The CDR3 contains 12 residues. The V and J ends lost 4 bases and 0 bases respectively, with 4 bases between them. Germline V gives CDR1 SGHTA, CDR2 FQGNSA. CDR3 residues: CASSSNSYEQYF. CDR3 in DNA: TGTGCCAGCAGCTCCAACTCCTACGAGCAGTACTTC. The whole variable domain, filled in from reference TRBV7-2 and TRBJ2-7, reads GAGVSQSPSNKVTEKGKDVELRCDPISGHTALYWYRQSLGQGLEFLIYFQGNSAPDKSGLPSDRFSAERTGGSVSTLTIQRTQQEDSAVYLCASSSNSYEQYFGPGTRLTVT.

V is TRBV7-9 and J is TRBJ1-3, with D perhaps matching TRBD1 (6 bases). Germline values: CDR1 SEHNR, CDR2 FQNEAQ (reference sequence). V lost 6 bases and J 15 bases, leaving 21 bases between the germline ends. This CDR3 spans 13 amino acids. The CDR3 loop reads CASRSEGKDRPYF. Written as DNA, the CDR3 is TGTGCCAGCAGATCCGAAGGGAAGGACAGACCATATTTT.

The chain employs TRBV30 and TRBJ2-3; 8 bases line up with TRBD1. CDR1 and CDR2 (germline): GTSNPN, SVGIG (reference sequence). The CDR3 runs 14 residues. The J segment lost 2 bases and the V segment lost 4 bases, leaving 5 bases of the junction unmatched. CDR3 coding DNA: TGTGCCTGGACTGGACAGGGCTTCACAGATACGCAGTATTTT. Amino acids: CAWTGQGFTDTQYF. Drawing the rest from reference TRBV30 and TRBJ2-3, the complete variable domain is SQTIHQWPATLVQPVGSPLSLECTVEGTSNPNLYWYRQAAGRGLQLLFYSVGIGQISSEVPQNLSASRPQDRQFILSSKKLLLSDSGFYLCAWTGQGFTDTQYFGPGTRLTVL.

This CDR3 is CAISEHRVSYNSPLHF. CDR3 DNA sequence: TGTGCCATCAGTGAGCACAGGGTATCCTATAATTCACCCCTCCACTTT. The rearrangement joins TRBV10-3 to TRBJ1-6; D is possibly TRBD1 (6 bases). The CDR3 runs to 16 residues. Germline CDR1 ENHRY, CDR2 SYGVKD. The V and J ends lost 2 bases and 1 base respectively, with 9 bases between them.

V and J are TRBV19 and TRBJ2-7; TRBD2 matches 7 bases. With V trimmed by 5 bases and J by 2 bases, 9 bases remained unmatched. Per the germline V gene, CDR1 is LNHDA and CDR2 is SQIVND (reference sequence). The CDR3 totals 15 residues. In DNA form, the CDR3 reads TGTGCCAGTAGTCCGGGGGGACGGATCCCCTACGAGCAGTACTTC. Translated, it gives CASSPGGRIPYEQYF.

The chain couples TRBV13 to TRBJ2-5; no definite D call. The CDR3 has 14 amino acids. Trimming removed 6 bases at V and 3 bases at J, with 14 bases between. Germline lookup yields CDR1 PRHDT and CDR2 FYEKMQ (reference sequence). CDR3 sequence (DNA): TGTGCCAGCAGTTACCGACTTACAGAAGAGACCCAGTACTTC. Translated: CASSYRLTEETQYF.

The V call is TRBV7-9, the J call TRBJ2-3; possible D gene TRBD1, 5 bases. The CDR3 is 12 residues long. Germline V gene lookup returns CDR1 SEHNR and CDR2 FQNEAQ (reference sequence). The V end was cut by 4 bases, the J end by 6 bases, with 8 bases between. The CDR3, as DNA: TGTGCCAGCAGCTCCCGACAGGATACGCAGTATTTT. This sequence encodes CASSSRQDTQYF.

The rearrangement uses TRBV5-6 and TRBJ2-1; the D call may be TRBD1 or TRBD2 (5 bases each). The V end was cut by 2 bases, the J end by 5 bases, with 11 bases between. Germline V gene lookup returns CDR1 SGHDT and CDR2 YYEEEE. The CDR3 length is 14 residues. The CDR3 loop is CASSFWGYNNEQFF. The DNA of the CDR3 is TGTGCCAGCAGCTTTTGGGGGTACAACAATGAGCAGTTCTTC.

The chain has TRBV27 and TRBJ2-2; no clear D gene. The CDR3 is made up of 14 amino acids. V lost 3 bases to trimming and J lost 7 bases, with 12 bases between them. The V gene's germline CDR1 is MNHEY and CDR2 SMNVEV (reference sequence). CDR3 sequence reads: CASSLTAGGGELFF. The DNA of the CDR3 is TGTGCCAGCAGTTTGACGGCCGGCGGCGGGGAGCTGTTTTTT.

The rearrangement uses TRBV1 and TRBJ1-3. TRBV1 is described as a pseudogene. The CDR3 contains 14 residues. The CDR3 DNA follows: TGCGCCAGCAGCGACTCCGCTCCTGGAAACACCATATATTTT. Protein product: CASSDSAPGNTIYF.

V and J are TRBV27 and TRBJ2-3; D is undetermined. CDR1 and CDR2 from the germline V gene are MNHEY and SMNVEV (reference sequence). The CDR3 is 15 amino acids. Trimming pared 4 bases from V and 1 base from J, leaving 12 bases between. Here the CDR3 reads CASSSPSGGTDTQYF. The CDR3 bases are TGTGCCAGCAGTTCACCGAGTGGGGGCACAGATACGCAGTATTTT.

The rearrangement uses TRBV4-3 and TRBJ2-7; D is uncertain. V was trimmed by 0 bases and J by 0 bases, leaving 12 bases between them. The CDR3 loop spans 16 amino acids. The germline V gene encodes CDR1 LGHNA and CDR2 YSLEER. As DNA, the CDR3 is TGCGCCAGCAGCCAAGATGTCGGTAGGAGCTCCTACGAGCAGTACTTC. Translation gives CASSQDVGRSSYEQYF.

The chain recombines TRBV7-9 with TRBJ2-1; no firm D call. CDR1 is SEHNR and CDR2 is FQNEAQ in the germline V gene (reference sequence). The germline V and J ends were trimmed by 4 bases and 1 base, with 5 bases remaining between them. CDR3 length equals 13 residues. The CDR3 loop is CASSSQSYNEQFF. In nucleotides, the CDR3 is TGTGCCAGCAGCTCCCAATCCTACAATGAGCAGTTCTTC.